This record concerns one T cell receptor (beta chain) sequence. Its antigen is undetermined. This specimen comes from a study of vaccination effects on CD4 cells after COVID-19. Some clones are missing from TCRdb's copy, which holds only in-frame ones; the method was immunoSEQ multiplex PCR. The sample yields 25,000 to 35,000 clones, over 70% seen once. Prior to sequencing, the ViraFEST assay stimulated PBMC with viral peptide pools, which expanded the antigen-specific CD4+ T cells. It was after more than nine days of culture that CD4+ T cells were isolated. All participants had two doses of either the BNT162b2 or mRNA-1273 vaccine. On both days 3 and 7, half of the culture medium was replaced with IL-2 medium. V dropped 0 bases and J dropped 5; count of bases not matched to a gene: 12. Germline V gene data show CDR1 as SGHDN and CDR2 as FVKESK. CDR3 length equals 19 residues.

The genes are TRBV14 and TRBJ2-6; the match to TRBD1 covers 8 bases. Source: CD4+ T cells from PBMCs cultured with HCoV-NL63 spike peptides, taken after COVID-19 vaccination. This TCR derives from a human donor who received a COVID-19 vaccine. The CDR3 DNA reads TGTGCCAGCAGCCAAGATCTAACAGGGGGGAGGAACTGGGCCAACGTCCTGACTTTC. Translating it yields CASSQDLTGGRNWANVLTF.